Listed below are T cell receptor beta chains from one sample, sequenced in a study of T cells after yellow fever vaccination. TCRdb re-analysed the 5' RACE reads in MiXCR, keeping a single row per CDR3 protein. There are a few hundred thousand distinct CDR3 sequences in the sample; 3% to 4.5% occur only once, and 24% lies in the top ten. The material was PBMCs, obtained 5 days after the yellow fever booster vaccination. The receptors were gathered from a man aged 18-30 years who received the YFV17D yellow fever vaccine. Both conserved end residues are part of each CDR3. D genes are given only for firm matches. Size tells how often a clone was seen (once, few, many) or the class of an expanded clone, and some rows leave it out.

CDR3aa: CASSPRGRGTPGGYTF
CDR3nt: TGTGCCAGCAGTCCCCGGGGCAGGGGCACTCCTGGTGGCTACACCTTC
v_gene: TRBV12-3/TRBV12-4
j_gene: TRBJ1-2
d_gene: .
abundance: many

CDR3aa: CASSLRGFSGNTIYF
CDR3nt: TGTGCCAGCAGCTTACGTGGGTTCTCTGGAAACACCATATATTTT
v_gene: TRBV7-2
j_gene: TRBJ1-3
d_gene: .
abundance: many

CDR3aa: CASRLRVDNEQFF
CDR3nt: TGTGCCAGCAGGCTCCGAGTCGACAATGAGCAGTTCTTC
v_gene: TRBV5-4
j_gene: TRBJ2-1
d_gene: .
abundance: many

CDR3aa: CASNDRGGGDTQYF
CDR3nt: TGTGCCAGCAACGACAGAGGGGGGGGAGATACGCAGTATTTT
v_gene: TRBV27
j_gene: TRBJ2-3
d_gene: .
abundance: many

CDR3aa: CASSQGQGSEKLFF
CDR3nt: TGCGCCAGCAGCCAAGGCCAGGGTTCCGAAAAACTGTTTTTT
v_gene: TRBV4-1
j_gene: TRBJ1-4
d_gene: .
abundance: few

CDR3aa: CASSLRTGPATNEKLFF
CDR3nt: TGTGCCAGCAGCCTAAGGACAGGACCCGCAACTAATGAAAAACTGTTTTTT
v_gene: TRBV11-2
j_gene: TRBJ1-4
d_gene: TRBD1
abundance: few

CDR3aa: CAIGTRAPGEQFF
CDR3nt: TGTGCCATCGGCACCCGGGCCCCTGGGGAGCAGTTCTTC
v_gene: TRBV10-3
j_gene: TRBJ2-1
d_gene: .
abundance: many

CDR3aa: CASSQDSMGRENYGYTF
CDR3nt: TGCGCCAGCAGCCAAGATTCTATGGGCCGAGAGAACTATGGCTACACCTTC
v_gene: TRBV4-3
j_gene: TRBJ1-2
d_gene: .
abundance: few

CDR3aa: CASTLSGTGTSHSYNEQFF
CDR3nt: TGTGCCAGCACCTTAAGTGGGACAGGGACTAGCCATTCCTACAATGAGCAGTTCTTC
v_gene: TRBV21-1
j_gene: TRBJ2-1
d_gene: .
abundance: many

CDR3aa: CASSLGGPLHF
CDR3nt: TGTGCCAGCAGCTTAGGAGGCCCCCTCCACTTT
v_gene: TRBV11-2
j_gene: TRBJ1-6
d_gene: .
abundance: many

CDR3aa: CASSLGRPGLSSYNEQFF
CDR3nt: TGTGCCAGCAGCTTAGGTCGCCCGGGCCTTAGCTCCTACAATGAGCAGTTCTTC
v_gene: TRBV7-9
j_gene: TRBJ2-1
d_gene: .
abundance: .

CDR3aa: CASSSLQQPQHF
CDR3nt: TGTGCCAGCAGCTCGCTACAGCAGCCCCAGCATTTT
v_gene: TRBV7-2
j_gene: TRBJ1-5
d_gene: .
abundance: .

CDR3aa: CASSLTGTGRFGYTF
CDR3nt: TGTGCCAGCAGCCTAACCGGGACAGGGAGGTTTGGCTACACCTTC
v_gene: TRBV5-6
j_gene: TRBJ1-2
d_gene: TRBD1
abundance: few

CDR3aa: CASSSRPGRSYNSPLHF
CDR3nt: TGTGCCAGCAGCTCGAGACCAGGGCGTTCCTATAATTCACCCCTCCACTTT
v_gene: TRBV7-2
j_gene: TRBJ1-6
d_gene: .
abundance: many

CDR3aa: CASSRGHGYTF
CDR3nt: TGTGCCAGCAGCAGGGGGCATGGCTACACCTTC
v_gene: TRBV25-1
j_gene: TRBJ1-2
d_gene: TRBD1
abundance: .

CDR3aa: CASSPVGESTDTQYF
CDR3nt: TGTGCCAGCAGCCCCGTGGGGGAGAGCACAGATACGCAGTATTTT
v_gene: TRBV12-3/TRBV12-4
j_gene: TRBJ2-3
d_gene: .
abundance: few

CDR3aa: CASSSAGPYGYTF
CDR3nt: TGTGCCAGCAGCTCCGCTGGACCATATGGCTACACCTTC
v_gene: TRBV7-2
j_gene: TRBJ1-2
d_gene: .
abundance: .

CDR3aa: CASSLPGQSHNEQFF
CDR3nt: TGCGCCAGCAGCTTACCGGGACAGTCTCACAATGAGCAGTTCTTC
v_gene: TRBV5-1
j_gene: TRBJ2-1
d_gene: TRBD1
abundance: few

CDR3aa: CASSGRQGTQETQYF
CDR3nt: TGTGCCAGCAGCGGACGACAGGGTACGCAAGAGACCCAGTACTTC
v_gene: TRBV9
j_gene: TRBJ2-5
d_gene: TRBD1
abundance: .

CDR3aa: CASSPDTNLGYTF
CDR3nt: TGTGCCAGCAGTCCGGACACGAATCTTGGCTACACCTTC
v_gene: TRBV2
j_gene: TRBJ1-2
d_gene: .
abundance: many

CDR3aa: CASSPGIMETQYF
CDR3nt: TGTGCCAGCTCACCAGGGATCATGGAGACCCAGTACTTC
v_gene: TRBV18
j_gene: TRBJ2-5
d_gene: .
abundance: .

CDR3aa: CSARGRGIPSSNEQFF
CDR3nt: TGCAGTGCTAGAGGGCGGGGGATTCCCTCTTCCAATGAGCAGTTCTTC
v_gene: TRBV20-1
j_gene: TRBJ2-1
d_gene: TRBD2
abundance: few

CDR3aa: CASSSPLFRSAKNIQYF
CDR3nt: TGTGCCAGCAGTTCGCCCCTGTTCCGATCAGCCAAAAACATTCAGTACTTC
v_gene: TRBV6-2/TRBV6-3
j_gene: TRBJ2-4
d_gene: .
abundance: many

CDR3aa: CASSSFLEAWNTQYF
CDR3nt: TGTGCCAGCAGCTCTTTTCTGGAAGCCTGGAATACGCAGTATTTT
v_gene: TRBV11-2
j_gene: TRBJ2-3
d_gene: .
abundance: .

CDR3aa: CASSGPSYEQYF
CDR3nt: TGTGCCAGCAGCGGCCCCTCCTACGAGCAGTACTTC
v_gene: TRBV12-3/TRBV12-4
j_gene: TRBJ2-7
d_gene: .
abundance: .

CDR3aa: CASRAPGQGSYNSPLHF
CDR3nt: TGTGCCAGCAGAGCACCGGGACAGGGTTCCTATAATTCACCCCTCCACTTT
v_gene: TRBV7-2
j_gene: TRBJ1-6
d_gene: TRBD1
abundance: few

CDR3aa: CASSELPPGSGANVLTF
CDR3nt: TGCGCCAGCAGCGAACTCCCCCCGGGGAGCGGGGCCAACGTCCTGACTTTC
v_gene: TRBV5-1
j_gene: TRBJ2-6
d_gene: .
abundance: many

CDR3aa: CAWSPTGYTEAFF
CDR3nt: TGTGCCTGGAGCCCTACAGGGTACACTGAAGCTTTCTTT
v_gene: TRBV30
j_gene: TRBJ1-1
d_gene: .
abundance: .

CDR3aa: CASSGVGTTNEQFF
CDR3nt: TGCGCCAGCAGCGGGGTCGGGACCACCAATGAGCAGTTCTTC
v_gene: TRBV5-1
j_gene: TRBJ2-1
d_gene: .
abundance: .

CDR3aa: CASSHPDSEKLFF
CDR3nt: TGTGCCAGCAGCCACCCGGACAGCGAAAAACTGTTTTTT
v_gene: TRBV3-1
j_gene: TRBJ1-4
d_gene: .
abundance: .

CDR3aa: CASSEGTHHNSPLHF
CDR3nt: TGTGCCAGCAGCGAAGGGACGCATCATAATTCACCCCTCCACTTT
v_gene: TRBV9
j_gene: TRBJ1-6
d_gene: .
abundance: .

CDR3aa: CASSLWQGDGYTF
CDR3nt: TGTGCCAGCAGTTTATGGCAGGGAGATGGCTACACCTTC
v_gene: TRBV28
j_gene: TRBJ1-2
d_gene: .
abundance: few